The clone carrying this T cell receptor beta chain showed up just a few times. Its cognate antigen is unknown. The data were taken from a study of early T cells in non-severe SARS-CoV-2 infection. In TCRdb, the 5' RACE reads were re-called with MiXCR into one record per CDR3 protein. Here the sample spans tens of thousands of distinct CDR3 sequences, 3.5% to 5% being singletons. The CDR3 has 14 residues. CDR1 is SEHNR and CDR2 is FQNEAQ in the germline V gene (reference sequence). V was clipped by 2 bases and J by 4 bases, with 10 bases between them. Study-wide results and limits: VDJdb matching, biased toward anti-spike CD8 responses, missed private and CD4 specificities.

J is TRBJ2-3 and V is TRBV7-9; D is possibly TRBD1 or TRBD2 (5 bases each). Sequencing was done on a sample of whole blood. The clonotype comes from an adult who was a healthcare worker with PCR-confirmed SARS-CoV-2 infection or an uninfected control (not recorded which). Written as DNA, the CDR3 is TGTGCCAGCAGCTTACCCATGGGGGCAGATACGCAGTATTTT. This gives the protein CASSLPMGADTQYF.